This record concerns one T cell receptor (beta chain) sequence. The CDR3 consists of 15 residues. Germline assignment: CDR1 WSHSY and CDR2 SAAADI. Trimming took 2 bases from V and 4 from J; bases not matched to a gene: 3. This sample stems from a study of blood T cell repertoires in COVID-19. Measured with immunoSEQ multiplex PCR; TCRdb has only the in-frame clones, and not every one. The sample contains around 220,000 clones, roughly 90% of which appear only once. V and J are TRBV10-2 and TRBJ2-7; 12 bases fit TRBD2. The source is a woman aged 45-59 years with acute or convalescent COVID-19. The sequencing sample was made of peripheral blood. CDR3 sequence: CASSEGLAGGYEQYF. Here the CDR3 DNA reads TGCGCCAGCAGTGAGGGGCTAGCGGGAGGGTACGAGCAGTACTTC.